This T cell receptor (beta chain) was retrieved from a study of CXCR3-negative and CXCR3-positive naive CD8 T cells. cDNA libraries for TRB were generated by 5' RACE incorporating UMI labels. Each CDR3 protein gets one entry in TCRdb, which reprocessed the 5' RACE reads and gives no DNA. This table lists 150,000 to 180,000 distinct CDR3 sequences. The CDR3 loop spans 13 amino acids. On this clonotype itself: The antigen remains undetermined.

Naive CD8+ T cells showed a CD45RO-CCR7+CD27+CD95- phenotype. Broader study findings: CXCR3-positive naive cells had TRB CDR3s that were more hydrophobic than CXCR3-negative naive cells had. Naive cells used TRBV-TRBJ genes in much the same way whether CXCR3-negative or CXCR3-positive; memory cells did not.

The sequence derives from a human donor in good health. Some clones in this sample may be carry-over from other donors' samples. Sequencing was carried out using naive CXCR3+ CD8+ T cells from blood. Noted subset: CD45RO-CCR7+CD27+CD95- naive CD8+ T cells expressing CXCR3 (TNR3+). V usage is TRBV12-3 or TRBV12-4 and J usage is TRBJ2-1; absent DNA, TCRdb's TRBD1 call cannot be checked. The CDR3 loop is CASRGVSYNEQFF.